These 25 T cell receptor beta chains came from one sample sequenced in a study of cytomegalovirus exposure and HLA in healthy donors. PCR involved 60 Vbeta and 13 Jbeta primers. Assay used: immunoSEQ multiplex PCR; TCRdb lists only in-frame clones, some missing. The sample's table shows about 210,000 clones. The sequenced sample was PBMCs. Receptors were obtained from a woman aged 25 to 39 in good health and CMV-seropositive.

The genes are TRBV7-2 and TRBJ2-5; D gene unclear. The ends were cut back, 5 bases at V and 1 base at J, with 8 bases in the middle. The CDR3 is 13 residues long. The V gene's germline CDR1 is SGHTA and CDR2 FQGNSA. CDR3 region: CASSRRSQETQYF. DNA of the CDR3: TGTGCCAGCAGCAGAAGGAGCCAAGAGACCCAGTACTTC.

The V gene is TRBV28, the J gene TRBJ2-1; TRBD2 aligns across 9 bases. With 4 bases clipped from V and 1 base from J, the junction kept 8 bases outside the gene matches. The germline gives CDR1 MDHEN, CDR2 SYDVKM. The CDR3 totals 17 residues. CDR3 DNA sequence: TGTGCCAGCAGTTCCATGAGCGGGAGGAGGTCCTACAATGAGCAGTTCTTC. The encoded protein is CASSSMSGRRSYNEQFF.

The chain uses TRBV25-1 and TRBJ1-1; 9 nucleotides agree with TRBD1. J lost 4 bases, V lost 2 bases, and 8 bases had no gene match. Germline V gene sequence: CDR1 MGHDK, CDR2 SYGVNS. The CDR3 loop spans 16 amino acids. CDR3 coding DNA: TGTGCCAGCAGTGAACCGGGGACAGGGCCCCCCACTGAAGCTTTCTTT. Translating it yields CASSEPGTGPPTEAFF. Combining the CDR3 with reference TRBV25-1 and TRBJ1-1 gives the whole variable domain EADIYQTPRYLVIGTGKKITLECSQTMGHDKMYWYQQDPGMELHLIHYSYGVNSTEKGDLSSESTVSRIRTEHFPLTLESARPSHTSQYLCASSEPGTGPPTEAFFGQGTRLTVV.

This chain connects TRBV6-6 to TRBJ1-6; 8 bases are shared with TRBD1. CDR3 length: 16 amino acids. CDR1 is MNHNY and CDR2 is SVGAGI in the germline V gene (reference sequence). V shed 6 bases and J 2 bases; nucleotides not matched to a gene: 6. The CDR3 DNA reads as TGTGCCAGCAGCTACAGGGGGAGCACCTATAATTCACCCCTCCACTTT. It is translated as CASSYRGSTYNSPLHF.

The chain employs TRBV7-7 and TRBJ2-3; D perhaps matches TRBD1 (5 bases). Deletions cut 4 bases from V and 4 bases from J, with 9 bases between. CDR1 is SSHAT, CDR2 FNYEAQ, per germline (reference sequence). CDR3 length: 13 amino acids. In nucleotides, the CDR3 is TGTGCCAGCAGCTCAGACAGCTCAGATACGCAGTATTTT. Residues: CASSSDSSDTQYF.

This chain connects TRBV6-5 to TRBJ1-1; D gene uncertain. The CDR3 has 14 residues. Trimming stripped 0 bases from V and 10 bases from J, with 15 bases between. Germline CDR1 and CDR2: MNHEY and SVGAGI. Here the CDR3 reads CASSYSYSGLGAFF. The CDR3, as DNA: TGTGCCAGCAGTTACTCTTATTCAGGCTTAGGAGCTTTCTTT.

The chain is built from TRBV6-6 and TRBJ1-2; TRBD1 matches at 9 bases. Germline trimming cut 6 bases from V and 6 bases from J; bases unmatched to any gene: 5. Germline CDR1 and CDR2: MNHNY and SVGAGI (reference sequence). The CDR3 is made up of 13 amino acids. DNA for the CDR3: TGTGCCAGCAGCCTACAGGGGGCGCATGGCTACACCTTC. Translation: CASSLQGAHGYTF.

This CDR3 reads CASTDPRAGEYEQFF. The DNA of the CDR3 is TGTGCCAGCACGGACCCCCGGGCAGGGGAATATGAGCAGTTCTTC. The J gene is TRBJ2-1, the V gene TRBV9; tentative D call: TRBD1 (6 bases). This CDR3 is 15 amino acids long. Trimming took 6 bases from V and 8 from J, leaving 21 bases between them. Germline CDR1 and CDR2: SGDLS and YYNGEE. The whole variable domain, remainder taken from reference TRBV9 and TRBJ2-1, is DSGVTQTPKHLITATGQRVTLRCSPRSGDLSVYWYQQSLDQGLQFLIQYYNGEERAKGNILERFSAQQFPDLHSELNLSSLELGDSALYFCASTDPRAGEYEQFFGPGTRLTVL.

Written as DNA, the CDR3 is TGTGCTAGTGGTTTTACGGAGGGACCAACCGGTGGGCAGTTCTTC. Translation: CASGFTEGPTGGQFF. The chain recombines TRBV12-5 with TRBJ2-1; D is possibly TRBD2 (6 bases). This CDR3 region has 15 residues. The V end was cut by 3 bases, the J end by 12 bases, with 21 bases between. CDR1 is LGHNT, CDR2 FRNRAP, per germline. Complete variable domain (other parts from reference TRBV12-5 and TRBJ2-1): DARVTQTPRHKVTEMGQEVTMRCQPILGHNTVFWYRQTMMQGLELLAYFRNRAPLDDSGMPKDRFSAEMPDATLATLKIQPSEPRDSAVYFCASGFTEGPTGGQFFGPGTRLTVL.

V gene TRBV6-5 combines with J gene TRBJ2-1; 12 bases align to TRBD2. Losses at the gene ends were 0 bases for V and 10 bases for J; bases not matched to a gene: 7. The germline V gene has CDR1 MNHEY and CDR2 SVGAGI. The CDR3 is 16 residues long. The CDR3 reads CASSYSILAGGREQFF. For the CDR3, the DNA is TGTGCCAGCAGTTACTCGATTCTAGCGGGAGGGCGCGAGCAGTTCTTC.

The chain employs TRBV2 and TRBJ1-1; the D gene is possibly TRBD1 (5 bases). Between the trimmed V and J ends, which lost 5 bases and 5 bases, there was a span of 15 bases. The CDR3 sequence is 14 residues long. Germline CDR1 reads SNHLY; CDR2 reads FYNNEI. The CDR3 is CASSRDRGLTEAFF. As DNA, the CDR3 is TGTGCCAGCAGTCGGGACCGGGGGTTGACTGAAGCTTTCTTT.

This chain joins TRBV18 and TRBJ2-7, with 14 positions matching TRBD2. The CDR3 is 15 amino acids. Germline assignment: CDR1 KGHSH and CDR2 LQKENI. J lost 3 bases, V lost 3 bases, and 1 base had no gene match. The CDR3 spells CASSPGLAGVYEQYF. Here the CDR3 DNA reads TGTGCCAGCTCACCGGGACTAGCGGGGGTCTACGAGCAGTACTTC.

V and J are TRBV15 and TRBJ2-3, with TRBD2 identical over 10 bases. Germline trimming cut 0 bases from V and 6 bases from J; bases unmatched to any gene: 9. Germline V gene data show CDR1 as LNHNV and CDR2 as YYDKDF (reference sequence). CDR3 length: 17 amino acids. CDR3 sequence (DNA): TGTGCCACCAGCAGAGATGGAAGCGGGGGGGCTGGGGATACGCAGTATTTT. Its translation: CATSRDGSGGAGDTQYF. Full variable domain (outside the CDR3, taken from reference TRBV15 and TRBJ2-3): DAMVIQNPRYQVTQFGKPVTLSCSQTLNHNVMYWYQQKSSQAPKLLFHYYDKDFNNEADTPDNFQSRRPNTSFCFLDIRSPGLGDTAMYLCATSRDGSGGAGDTQYFGPGTRLTVL.

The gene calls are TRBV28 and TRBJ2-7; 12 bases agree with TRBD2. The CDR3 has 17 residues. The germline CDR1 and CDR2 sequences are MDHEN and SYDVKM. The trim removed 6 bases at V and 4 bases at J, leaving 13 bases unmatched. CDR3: CASRDPRTSGESYEQYF. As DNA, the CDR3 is TGTGCCAGCAGGGATCCCAGGACTAGCGGGGAATCTTACGAGCAGTACTTC.

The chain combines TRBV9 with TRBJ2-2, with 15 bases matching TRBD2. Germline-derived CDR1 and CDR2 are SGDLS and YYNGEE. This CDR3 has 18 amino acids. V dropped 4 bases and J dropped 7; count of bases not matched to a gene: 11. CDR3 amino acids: CASSPTGLAGGPGGELFF. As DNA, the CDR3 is TGTGCCAGCAGCCCTACAGGACTAGCGGGAGGGCCGGGCGGGGAGCTGTTTTTT.

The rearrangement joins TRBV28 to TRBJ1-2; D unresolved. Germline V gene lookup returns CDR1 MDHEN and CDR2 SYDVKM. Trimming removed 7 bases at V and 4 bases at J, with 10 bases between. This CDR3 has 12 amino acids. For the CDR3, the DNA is TGTGCCAGCACCCCCGGTAGCTATGGCTACACCTTC. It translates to CASTPGSYGYTF.

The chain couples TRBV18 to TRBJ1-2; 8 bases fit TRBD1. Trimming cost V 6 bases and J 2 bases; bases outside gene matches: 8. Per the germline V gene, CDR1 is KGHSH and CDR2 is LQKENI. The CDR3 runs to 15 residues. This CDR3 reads CASSPQDRANYGYTF. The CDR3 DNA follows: TGTGCCAGCTCCCCTCAGGACAGGGCAAACTATGGCTACACCTTC. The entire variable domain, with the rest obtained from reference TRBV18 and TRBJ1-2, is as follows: NAGVMQNPRHLVRRRGQEARLRCSPMKGHSHVYWYRQLPEEGLKFMVYLQKENIIDESGMPKERFSAEFPKEGPSILRIQQVVRGDSAAYFCASSPQDRANYGYTFGSGTRLTVV.

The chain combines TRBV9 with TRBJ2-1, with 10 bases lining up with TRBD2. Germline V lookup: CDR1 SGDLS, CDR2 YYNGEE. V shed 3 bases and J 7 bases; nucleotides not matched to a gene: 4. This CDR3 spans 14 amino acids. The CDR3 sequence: CASSELAGKNEQFF. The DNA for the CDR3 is TGTGCCAGCAGCGAACTAGCGGGGAAGAATGAGCAGTTCTTC. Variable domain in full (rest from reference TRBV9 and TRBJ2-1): DSGVTQTPKHLITATGQRVTLRCSPRSGDLSVYWYQQSLDQGLQFLIQYYNGEERAKGNILERFSAQQFPDLHSELNLSSLELGDSALYFCASSELAGKNEQFFGPGTRLTVL.

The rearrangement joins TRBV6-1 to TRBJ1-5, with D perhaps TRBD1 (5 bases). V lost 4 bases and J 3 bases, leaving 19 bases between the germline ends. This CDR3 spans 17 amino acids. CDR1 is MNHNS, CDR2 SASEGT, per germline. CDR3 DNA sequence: TGTGCCAGCAGTGGACTCCCGACAGTACCCTCCAATCAGCCCCAGCATTTT. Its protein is CASSGLPTVPSNQPQHF.

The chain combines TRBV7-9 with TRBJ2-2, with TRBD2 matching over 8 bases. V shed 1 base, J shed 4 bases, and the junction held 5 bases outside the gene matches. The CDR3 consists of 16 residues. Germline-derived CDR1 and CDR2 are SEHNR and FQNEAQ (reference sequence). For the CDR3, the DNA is TGTGCCAGCAGCTTAGTCGGGGGGGCCATCACCGGGGAGCTGTTTTTT. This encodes CASSLVGGAITGELFF.

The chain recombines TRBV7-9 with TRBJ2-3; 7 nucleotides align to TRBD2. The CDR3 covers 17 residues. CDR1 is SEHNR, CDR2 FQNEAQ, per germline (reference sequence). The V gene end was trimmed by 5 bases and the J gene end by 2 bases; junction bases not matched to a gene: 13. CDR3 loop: CASSRWGLAADTDTQYF. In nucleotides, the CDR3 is TGTGCCAGCAGCCGTTGGGGTCTAGCGGCCGACACAGATACGCAGTATTTT.

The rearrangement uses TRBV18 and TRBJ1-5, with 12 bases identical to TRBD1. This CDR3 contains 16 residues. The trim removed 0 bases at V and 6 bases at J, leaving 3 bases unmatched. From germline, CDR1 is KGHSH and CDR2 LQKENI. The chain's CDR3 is CASSPPGQGAGQPQHF. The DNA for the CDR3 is TGTGCCAGCTCACCACCGGGACAGGGGGCGGGTCAGCCCCAGCATTTT.

CDR3 DNA: TGTGCCAGCAGCTTAGCGGGGGCAGGGCCTAGAAACACCATATATTTT. Amino acid sequence: CASSLAGAGPRNTIYF. The rearrangement joins TRBV7-8 to TRBJ1-3; a weak D match, TRBD1 (6 bases). CDR1 is SGHVS and CDR2 is FQNEAQ in the germline V gene. Trimming shortened V by 0 bases and J by 5 bases, and 14 bases separated the two germline ends. The length of the CDR3 is 16 residues. The full variable domain, its missing parts supplied by reference TRBV7-8 and TRBJ1-3, is GAGVSQSPRYKVAKRGQDVALRCDPISGHVSLFWYQQALGQGPEFLTYFQNEAQLDKSGLPSDRFFAERPEGSVSTLKIQRTQQEDSAVYLCASSLAGAGPRNTIYFGEGSWLTVV.

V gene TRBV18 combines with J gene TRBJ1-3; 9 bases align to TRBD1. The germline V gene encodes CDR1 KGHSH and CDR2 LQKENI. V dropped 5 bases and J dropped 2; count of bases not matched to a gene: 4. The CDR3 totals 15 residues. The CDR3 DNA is TGTGCCAGCTCAGGACAGGGGATCGCTGGAAACACCATATATTTT. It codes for CASSGQGIAGNTIYF.

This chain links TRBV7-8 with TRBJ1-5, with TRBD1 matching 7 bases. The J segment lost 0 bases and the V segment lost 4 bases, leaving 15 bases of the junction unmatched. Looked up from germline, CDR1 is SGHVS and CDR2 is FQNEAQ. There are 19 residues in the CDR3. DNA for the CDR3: TGTGCCAGCAGCTCGCTAACCCGGACAGGCATCCCTAGCAATCAGCCCCAGCATTTT. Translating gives CASSSLTRTGIPSNQPQHF.